What follows is one T cell receptor beta chain and its context. The antigen is undetermined. The data were taken from a study of cytomegalovirus exposure and HLA in healthy donors. A multiplex PCR was run with 60 Vbeta primers and 13 Jbeta primers. Some clones are missing from TCRdb's copy, which holds only in-frame ones; the method was immunoSEQ multiplex PCR. The repertoire consists of hundreds of thousands of clones, with just over 75% occurring once and the leading ten covering approximately 0.63%. V lost 5 bases, J lost 5 bases, and 19 bases lay in between. The CDR3 consists of 15 residues. In germline, CDR1 is SGHAT, CDR2 FQNNGV. Study-wide results and caveats: Later work associated roughly 17,000 TCR beta sequences with HLA alleles at 0.05 false discovery rate. Immune exposure data for these donors was limited to CMV serostatus. Some TCR beta chains (approximately 180 of them) were listed as cytomegalovirus-associated.

The clonotype comes from a man in his late teens or twenties in good health and CMV-seronegative. The sample taken for sequencing was PBMCs. J is TRBJ2-7 and V is TRBV11-2; tentatively, D is TRBD2 (5 bases). As DNA, the CDR3 is TGTGCCAGCAGCCACCCTGGGTTCGGGATCCACGAGCAGTACTTC. It codes for CASSHPGFGIHEQYF.